This section outlines one T cell receptor (beta chain) sequence together with its context. Its matching antigen is unknown. The V gene end was trimmed by 3 bases and the J gene end by 1 base; junction bases not matched to a gene: 3. Germline V gives CDR1 SGDLS, CDR2 YYNGEE. The CDR3 is 15 residues long. This specimen belongs to a study of graft-versus-host responses after intestinal transplantation. Study-level information: Recipients underwent multivisceral, liver-intestinal, or isolated intestinal transplants.

Sequencing used immunoSEQ multiplex PCR; TCRdb keeps in-frame clones, though not all of them. Altogether 85,000 to 95,000 clones are present, roughly 91% being singletons, with the ten largest covering 2%. Study-wide results and caveats: In patients with graft-donor T cell macrochimerism, allograft graft-versus-host to host-versus-graft clonal ratios were high.

Sequenced material: unstimulated CD8+ T cells sorted from spleen or lymph node cells, taken before intestinal transplant. This sequence joins TRBV9 and TRBJ2-2; 7 bases align to TRBD1. This TCR was sampled from a human donor who received an intestinal transplant. The CDR3 spells CASSGWTGNTGELFF. The DNA of the CDR3 is TGTGCCAGCAGCGGTTGGACAGGGAACACCGGGGAGCTGTTTTTT.